This T cell receptor beta chain derives from a study of cytomegalovirus exposure and HLA in healthy donors. The germline V gene encodes CDR1 SGDLS and CDR2 YYNGEE. Germline trimming cut 4 bases from V and 5 bases from J; bases unmatched to any gene: 17. The CDR3 length is 18 residues. Study outcomes and limitations: Associated with cytomegalovirus, according to the listing, were some 180 TCR beta chains. Later on, a genetic analysis was performed. It linked a missense variant in DCLRE1C with V- and J-gene trimming of TCR beta. According to an earlier analysis, most TCR beta V segments yielded productive rearrangements about 87% or about 30% of the time. The dataset shows that most TCR sequences were rare, while some public TCRs occurred in many donors.

The primer mix had 60 Vbeta and 13 Jbeta primers. Profiled with immunoSEQ multiplex PCR; TCRdb holds only in-frame clones, not every one. The sample contains over 200,000 clones, about 80% of which appear only once. Comment on this clone: Its matching antigen is unknown.

This clonotype was obtained from a woman aged 55 to 70 in good health and CMV-seropositive. Sequenced input: PBMCs. This sequence joins TRBV9 and TRBJ2-5, with 10 positions matching TRBD1. The CDR3 is CASSPAPGATGGRETQYF. In DNA, the CDR3 is TGTGCCAGCAGCCCTGCCCCTGGGGCGACAGGGGGCAGGGAGACCCAGTACTTC.